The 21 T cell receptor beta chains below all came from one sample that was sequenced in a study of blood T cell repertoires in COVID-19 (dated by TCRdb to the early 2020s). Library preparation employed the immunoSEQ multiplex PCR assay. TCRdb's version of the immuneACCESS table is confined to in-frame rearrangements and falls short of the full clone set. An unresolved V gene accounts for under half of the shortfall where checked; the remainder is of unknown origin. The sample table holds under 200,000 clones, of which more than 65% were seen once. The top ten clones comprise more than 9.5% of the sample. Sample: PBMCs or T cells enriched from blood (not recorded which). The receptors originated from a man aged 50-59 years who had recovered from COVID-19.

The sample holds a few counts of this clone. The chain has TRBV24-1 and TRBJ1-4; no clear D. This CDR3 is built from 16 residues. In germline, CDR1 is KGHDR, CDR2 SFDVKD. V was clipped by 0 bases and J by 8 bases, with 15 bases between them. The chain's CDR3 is CATSDLHVLRREKLFF. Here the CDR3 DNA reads TGTGCCACCAGTGATTTGCATGTCCTACGTCGCGAAAAACTGTTTTTT.

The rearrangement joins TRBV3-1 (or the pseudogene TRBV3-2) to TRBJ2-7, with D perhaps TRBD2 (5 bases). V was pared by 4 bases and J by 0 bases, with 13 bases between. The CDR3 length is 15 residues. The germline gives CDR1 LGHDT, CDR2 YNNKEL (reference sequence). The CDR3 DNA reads TGTGCCAGCAGCCCGACGGACGGGGACTCCTACGAGCAGTACTTC. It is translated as CASSPTDGDSYEQYF.

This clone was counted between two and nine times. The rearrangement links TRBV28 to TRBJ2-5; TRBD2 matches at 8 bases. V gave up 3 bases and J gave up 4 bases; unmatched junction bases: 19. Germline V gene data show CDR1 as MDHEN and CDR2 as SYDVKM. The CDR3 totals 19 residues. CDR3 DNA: TGTGCCAGCAGTTTTGGCCCGGACACCGCGATAGCGGGAACAGAGACCCAGTACTTC. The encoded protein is CASSFGPDTAIAGTETQYF.

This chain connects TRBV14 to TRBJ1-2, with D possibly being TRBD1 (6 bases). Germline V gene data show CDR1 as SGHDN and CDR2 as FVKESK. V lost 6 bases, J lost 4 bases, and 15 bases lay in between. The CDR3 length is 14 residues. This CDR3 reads CASRSPTGLYGYTF. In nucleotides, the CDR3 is TGTGCCAGCAGATCTCCGACAGGACTCTATGGCTACACCTTC.

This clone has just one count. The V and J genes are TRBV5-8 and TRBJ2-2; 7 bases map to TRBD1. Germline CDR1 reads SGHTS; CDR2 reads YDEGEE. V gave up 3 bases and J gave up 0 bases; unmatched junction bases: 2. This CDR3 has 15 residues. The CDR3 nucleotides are TGTGCCAGCAGCTCCGGGACAGCGAACACCGGGGAGCTGTTTTTT. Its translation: CASSSGTANTGELFF.

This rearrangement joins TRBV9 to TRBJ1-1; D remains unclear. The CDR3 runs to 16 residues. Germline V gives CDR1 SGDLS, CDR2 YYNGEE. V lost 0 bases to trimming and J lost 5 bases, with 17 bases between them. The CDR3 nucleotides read TGTGCCAGCAGCGTAGGGGTAGTATGGAGATGGACTGAAGCTTTCTTT. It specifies CASSVGVVWRWTEAFF.

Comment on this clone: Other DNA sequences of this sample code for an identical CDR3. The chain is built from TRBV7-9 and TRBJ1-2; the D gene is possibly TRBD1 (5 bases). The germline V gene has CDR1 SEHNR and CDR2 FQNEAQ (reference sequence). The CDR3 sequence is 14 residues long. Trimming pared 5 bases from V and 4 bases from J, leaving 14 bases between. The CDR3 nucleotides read TGTGCCAGCAGCCCTGGGACTGTCGGCTATGGCTACACCTTC. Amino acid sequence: CASSPGTVGYGYTF.

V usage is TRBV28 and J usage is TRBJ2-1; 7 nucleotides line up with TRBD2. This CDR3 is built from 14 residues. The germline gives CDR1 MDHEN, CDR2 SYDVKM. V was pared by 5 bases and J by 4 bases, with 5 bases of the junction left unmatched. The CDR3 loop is CASSTGLDYNEQFF. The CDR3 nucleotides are TGTGCCAGCAGTACAGGACTAGATTACAATGAGCAGTTCTTC.

As DNA, the CDR3 is TGTGCCAGCAGGGGACTAGCGGGCTCGCATGAGCAGTTCTTC. It encodes CASRGLAGSHEQFF. The chain employs TRBV7-9 and TRBJ2-1; 12 positions match TRBD2. Germline V gives CDR1 SEHNR, CDR2 FQNEAQ (reference sequence). This CDR3 has 14 residues. V was clipped by 6 bases and J by 8 bases; unmatched bases: 5. The entire variable domain, with the rest obtained from reference TRBV7-9 and TRBJ2-1, is as follows: DTGVSQNPRHKITKRGQNVTFRCDPISEHNRLYWYRQTLGQGPEFLTYFQNEAQLEKSRLLSDRFSAERPKGSFSTLEIQRTEQGDSAMYLCASRGLAGSHEQFFGPGTRLTVL.

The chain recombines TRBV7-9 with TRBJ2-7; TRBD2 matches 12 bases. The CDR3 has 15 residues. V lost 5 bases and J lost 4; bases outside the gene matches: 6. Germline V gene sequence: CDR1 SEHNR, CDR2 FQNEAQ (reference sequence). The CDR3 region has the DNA TGTGCCAGCAGCCCTTCTAGCGGGAGGGCATACGAGCAGTACTTC. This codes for CASSPSSGRAYEQYF.

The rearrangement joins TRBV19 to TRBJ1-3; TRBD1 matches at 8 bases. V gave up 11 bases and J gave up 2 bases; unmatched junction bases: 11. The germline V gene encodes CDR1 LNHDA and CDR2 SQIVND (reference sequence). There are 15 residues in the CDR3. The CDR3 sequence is CAAHPGQGPGNTIYF. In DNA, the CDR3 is TGTGCCGCCCACCCCGGACAGGGCCCTGGAAACACCATATATTTT.

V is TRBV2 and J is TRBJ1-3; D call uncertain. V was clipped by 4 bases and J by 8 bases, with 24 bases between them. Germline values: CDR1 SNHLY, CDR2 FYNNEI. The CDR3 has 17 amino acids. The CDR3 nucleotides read TGTGCCAGCAGTGGGCGGAGGCAGGAGGTCACGCGGGACACCATATATTTT. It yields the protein CASSGRRQEVTRDTIYF.

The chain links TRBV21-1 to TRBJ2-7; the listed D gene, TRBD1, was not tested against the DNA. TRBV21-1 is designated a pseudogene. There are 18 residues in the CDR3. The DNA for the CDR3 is TGTGCCAGCAGCCCAGATGCTAAGTGGACAGGGGAAAACTACGAGCAGTACTTC. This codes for CASSPDAKWTGENYEQYF.

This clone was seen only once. The CDR3 loop reads CATSGQTSGKADTQYF. The CDR3 DNA is TGTGCCACCAGTGGCCAGACTAGCGGGAAGGCAGATACGCAGTATTTT. The chain couples TRBV24-1 to TRBJ2-3, with 11 bases aligning to TRBD2. This CDR3 is 16 amino acids long. V lost 5 bases, J lost 4 bases, and 7 bases stayed unmatched. CDR1 and CDR2 (germline): KGHDR, SFDVKD.

The CDR3 reads CASSFSGGAEGETQYF. The DNA for the CDR3 is TGTGCCAGCAGCTTCAGCGGGGGGGCCGAGGGGGAGACCCAGTACTTC. J is TRBJ2-5 and V is TRBV7-8; 10 bases agree with TRBD2. Looked up from germline, CDR1 is SGHVS and CDR2 is FQNEAQ. This CDR3 region has 16 residues. After removal of 3 bases from V and 5 bases from J, the junction contained 9 bases not matched to a gene.

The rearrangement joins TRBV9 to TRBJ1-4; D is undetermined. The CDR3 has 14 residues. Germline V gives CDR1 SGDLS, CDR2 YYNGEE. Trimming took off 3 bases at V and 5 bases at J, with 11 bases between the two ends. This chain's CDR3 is CASSAVGNNEKLFF. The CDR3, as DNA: TGTGCCAGCAGCGCCGTCGGGAACAATGAAAAACTGTTTTTT. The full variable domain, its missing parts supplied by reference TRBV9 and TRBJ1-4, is DSGVTQTPKHLITATGQRVTLRCSPRSGDLSVYWYQQSLDQGLQFLIQYYNGEERAKGNILERFSAQQFPDLHSELNLSSLELGDSALYFCASSAVGNNEKLFFGSGTQLSVL.

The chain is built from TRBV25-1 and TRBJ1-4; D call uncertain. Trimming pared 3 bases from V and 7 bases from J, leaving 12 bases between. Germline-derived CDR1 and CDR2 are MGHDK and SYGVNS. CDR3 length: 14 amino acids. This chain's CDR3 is CASSDRGLVEKLFF. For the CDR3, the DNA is TGTGCCAGCAGTGACCGAGGACTGGTTGAAAAACTGTTTTTT.

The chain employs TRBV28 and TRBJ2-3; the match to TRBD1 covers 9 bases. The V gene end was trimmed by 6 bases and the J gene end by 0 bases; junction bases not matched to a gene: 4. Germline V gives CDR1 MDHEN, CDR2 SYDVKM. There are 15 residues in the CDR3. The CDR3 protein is CASRHRGRSTDTQYF. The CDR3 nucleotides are TGTGCCAGCAGGCACAGGGGGCGAAGCACAGATACGCAGTATTTT.

The chain's CDR3 is CASSQSALPGNTIYF. CDR3 DNA: TGTGCCAGCAGCCAATCCGCCCTACCAGGAAACACCATATATTTT. The chain carries TRBV3-1 (or the pseudogene TRBV3-2) and TRBJ1-3; D gene ambiguous. CDR3 length equals 15 residues. V was clipped by 2 bases and J by 4 bases, with 12 bases between them. Germline lookup yields CDR1 LGHDT and CDR2 YNNKEL (reference sequence).

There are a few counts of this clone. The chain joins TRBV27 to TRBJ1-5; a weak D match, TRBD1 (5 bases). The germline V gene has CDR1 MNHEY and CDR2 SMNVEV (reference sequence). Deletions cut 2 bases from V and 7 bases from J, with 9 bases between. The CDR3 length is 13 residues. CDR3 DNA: TGTGCCAGCAGTTTAGGGGCTGGCCAGCCCCAGCATTTT. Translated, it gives CASSLGAGQPQHF.

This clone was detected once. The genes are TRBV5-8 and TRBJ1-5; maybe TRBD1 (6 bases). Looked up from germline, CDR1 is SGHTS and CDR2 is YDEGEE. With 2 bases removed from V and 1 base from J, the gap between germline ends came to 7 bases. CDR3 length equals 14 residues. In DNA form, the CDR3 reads TGTGCCAGCAGCTTAGGGGGAAGCAATCAGCCCCAGCATTTT. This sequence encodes CASSLGGSNQPQHF.